The entry below describes one T cell receptor beta chain. This entry comes from a study of sequential checkpoint blockade in melanoma. Germline V lookup: CDR1 SGHVS, CDR2 FQNEAQ. V trimming: 5 bases; J trimming: 2 bases; junction bases outside the gene matches: 9. CDR3 length: 16 residues. Treatment defined: randomized to nivolumab then ipilimumab (arm A) or the reverse (arm B). Here immunoSEQ multiplex PCR was the method, and the copy in TCRdb shows in-frame clones only, minus some. The sample yields roughly 28,000 clones, about 77% seen once. This clonotype originated in a human donor with melanoma. This specimen consisted of CD8+ T cells sorted from blood (inferred from file names), obtained from a patient given nivolumab and ipilimumab in sequence. The chain links TRBV7-8 to TRBJ2-7; TRBD1 matches 10 bases. The DNA of the CDR3 is TGTGCCAGCAGCGCGACCGGGACAGGGGTAACCTACGAGCAGTACTTC. Translation: CASSATGTGVTYEQYF.